The sequence of this T cell receptor (beta chain) was determined in a study of shared clonotypes between healthy human individuals. Regarding the study as a whole: Tissue TCR repertoires likely differ from these blood-only repertoires.

This CDR3 spans 13 amino acids. With 3 bases removed from V and 6 bases from J, the gap between germline ends came to 10 bases. Germline-derived CDR1 and CDR2 are SGDLS and YYNGEE. In regard to this clone: The antigen is unknown.

It was CD45RO-negative cells, positively selected for CCR7, that made up naive CD8 cells, with terminally differentiated effector memory CD45RA+ cells excluded. A roughly 220 ng quantity of DNA, 25,000 to 35,000 T cell genomes, went into the sorted-subset replicate PCRs. Generated by immunoSEQ multiplex PCR, the TCRdb table keeps only in-frame clones and is missing some. The profile shows some 2 million clones, about 95% of them singletons. The sequence derives from a man aged 18 to 35 in good health. This chain uses TRBV9 with TRBJ1-5, with a weak D call TRBD1 (5 bases). Sample: naive CD8+ T cells sorted from blood. CDR3 sequence: CASSGGGTQPQHF. In nucleotides, the CDR3 is TGTGCCAGCAGCGGGGGCGGGACTCAGCCCCAGCATTTT.